This is a list of T cell receptor beta chains from one sample in a study of T cell changes during pregnancy in multiple sclerosis. Generated by immunoSEQ multiplex PCR, the TCRdb table keeps only in-frame clones and is missing some. The table records tens of thousands of clones, around 90% of them present only once. Sequences were derived from CD4+ T cells from peripheral blood mononuclear cells, sampled in the third trimester of pregnancy. These receptors originate from a female donor with multiple sclerosis, enrolled in a pregnancy study. Each CDR3 is given with its conserved first and last residue. Each record gives: clone size, V gene, D gene, J gene, CDR3 protein, CDR3 DNA. The D gene is left open where the match is weak. The size entry is marked missing in some rows and otherwise reads once, few, many or a size class.

NA	TRBV5-1	TRBD2	TRBJ2-3	CASSWTLAGGRDTQYF	TGCGCCAGCAGCTGGACACTAGCGGGGGGCCGAGATACGCAGTATTTT
NA	TRBV7-9	NA	TRBJ1-4	CASQEGGRQEKLFF	TGTGCCAGCCAAGAGGGGGGGCGCCAGGAAAAACTGTTTTTT
once	TRBV19	TRBD1	TRBJ2-7	CASSIQGAFDEQYF	TGTGCCAGTAGTATACAGGGGGCTTTCGACGAGCAGTACTTC
NA	TRBV6-5	TRBD1	TRBJ1-6	CASTYRGINSPLHF	TGTGCCAGCACCTACAGGGGAATCAATTCACCCCTCCACTTT
NA	TRBV7-6	NA	TRBJ1-5	CASSLGGGRQPQHF	TGTGCCAGCAGCTTAGGCGGGGGCCGTCAGCCCCAGCATTTT
once	TRBV18	NA	TRBJ1-2	CASSPPAPDFYGYTF	TGTGCCAGCTCACCACCGGCACCAGACTTCTATGGCTACACCTTC
NA	TRBV6-5	NA	TRBJ1-5	CASSLRTGNQPQHF	TGTGCCAGCAGTCTGCGGACAGGCAATCAGCCCCAGCATTTT
once	TRBV6-5	NA	TRBJ1-2	CASSYNQGVYGYTF	TGTGCCAGCAGTTACAATCAGGGTGTCTATGGCTACACCTTC
NA	TRBV7-6	NA	TRBJ2-3	CASSQRAHTQYF	TGTGCCAGCAGCCAGCGGGCGCATACGCAGTATTTT
NA	TRBV7-3	NA	TRBJ2-7	CASSLSSGGYEQYF	TGTGCCAGCAGCTTAAGCTCAGGGGGGTACGAGCAGTACTTC
NA	TRBV5-1	NA	TRBJ2-7	CASSNGLHEQYF	TGCGCCAGCAGCAACGGTCTACACGAGCAGTACTTC
NA	TRBV7-9	TRBD2	TRBJ2-1	CASDQRGGEQFF	TGTGCCAGCGACCAGCGGGGGGGAGAGCAGTTCTTC
NA	TRBV9	NA	TRBJ1-1	CASSVAQKNTEAFF	TGTGCCAGCAGCGTAGCGCAGAAGAACACTGAAGCTTTCTTT
NA	TRBV9	TRBD1	TRBJ1-1	CASTSRQGEAFF	TGTGCCAGCACGTCCCGACAGGGTGAAGCTTTCTTT
once	TRBV6-1	TRBD2	TRBJ2-3	CASNERGGGTQYF	TGTGCCAGCAACGAGCGGGGGGGAGGAACGCAGTATTTT
NA	TRBV13	TRBD1	TRBJ2-1	CASSFRTGGYNEQFF	TGTGCCAGCAGCTTCCGGACAGGGGGCTACAATGAGCAGTTCTTC
NA	TRBV6-4	TRBD2	TRBJ2-3	CASSDSTSGGDTQYF	TGTGCCAGCAGTGACTCGACTAGCGGGGGAGATACGCAGTATTTT
NA	TRBV11-3	NA	TRBJ2-1	CASSLGGLHSYNEQFF	TGTGCCAGCAGTTTGGGGGGGCTCCACTCCTACAATGAGCAGTTCTTC
NA	TRBV6-5	TRBD1	TRBJ2-7	CASSYLGTGNYEQYF	TGTGCCAGCAGCTATCTGGGGACAGGAAACTACGAGCAGTACTTC
NA	TRBV7-6	NA	TRBJ2-1	CASSSGTLYNEQFF	TGTGCCAGCAGCTCGGGAACACTCTACAATGAGCAGTTCTTC
NA	TRBV9	NA	TRBJ2-7	CASSVDSYSYEQYF	TGTGCCAGCAGCGTAGATAGCTACTCCTACGAGCAGTACTTC
NA	TRBV7-9	TRBD1	TRBJ2-7	CASSSGQGREQYF	TGTGCCAGCAGCTCTGGACAGGGTCGTGAGCAGTACTTC
NA	TRBV5-4	NA	TRBJ2-7	CASSSGNYEQYF	TGTGCCAGCAGCTCCGGGAACTACGAGCAGTACTTC
NA	TRBV4-1	NA	TRBJ1-2	CASSQERPGIYGYTF	TGCGCCAGCAGCCAAGAGCGACCGGGGATCTATGGCTACACCTTC
NA	TRBV7-9	TRBD1	TRBJ1-6	CASSPAGQGIGALHF	TGTGCCAGCAGCCCAGCGGGACAGGGGATAGGCGCCCTCCACTTT
once	TRBV6-4	TRBD1	TRBJ1-2	CASRDRDSLVGGYTF	TGTGCCAGCCGGGACAGGGATTCCTTAGTAGGAGGCTACACCTTC
once	TRBV6-6	NA	TRBJ1-2	CASSYTDTSVSYTF	TGTGCCAGCAGTTACACTGATACGTCGGTTAGCTACACCTTC
NA	TRBV5-1	NA	TRBJ2-3	CASSLGGTSTDTQYF	TGCGCCAGCAGCTTGGGCGGGACTAGCACAGATACGCAGTATTTT
NA	TRBV4-1	NA	TRBJ2-1	CASSGLFSGDYNEQFF	TGCGCCAGCAGCGGCCTTTTTAGCGGTGACTACAATGAGCAGTTCTTC